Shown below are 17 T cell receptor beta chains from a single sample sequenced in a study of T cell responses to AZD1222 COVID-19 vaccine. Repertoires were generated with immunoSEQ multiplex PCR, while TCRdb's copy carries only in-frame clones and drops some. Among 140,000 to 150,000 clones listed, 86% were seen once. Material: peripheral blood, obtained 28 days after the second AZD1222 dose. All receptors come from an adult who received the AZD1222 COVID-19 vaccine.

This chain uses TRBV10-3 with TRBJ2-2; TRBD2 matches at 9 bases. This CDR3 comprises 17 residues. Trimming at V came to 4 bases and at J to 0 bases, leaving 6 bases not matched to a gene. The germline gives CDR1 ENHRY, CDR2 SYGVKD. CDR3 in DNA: TGTGCCATCAGTGGGGCCTTAGCGGGGGCGAACACCGGGGAGCTGTTTTTT. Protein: CAISGALAGANTGELFF.

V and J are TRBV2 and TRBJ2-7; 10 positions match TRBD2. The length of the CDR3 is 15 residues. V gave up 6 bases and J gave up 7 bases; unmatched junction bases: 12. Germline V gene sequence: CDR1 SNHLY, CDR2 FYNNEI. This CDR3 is CASRLLAGPPKEQYF. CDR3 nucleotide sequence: TGTGCCAGCAGGCTACTAGCGGGACCCCCTAAAGAGCAGTACTTC. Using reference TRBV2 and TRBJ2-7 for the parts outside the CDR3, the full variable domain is EPEVTQTPSHQVTQMGQEVILRCVPISNHLYFYWYRQILGQKVEFLVSFYNNEISEKSEIFDDQFSVERPDGSNFTLKIRSTKLEDSAMYFCASRLLAGPPKEQYFGPGTRLTVT.

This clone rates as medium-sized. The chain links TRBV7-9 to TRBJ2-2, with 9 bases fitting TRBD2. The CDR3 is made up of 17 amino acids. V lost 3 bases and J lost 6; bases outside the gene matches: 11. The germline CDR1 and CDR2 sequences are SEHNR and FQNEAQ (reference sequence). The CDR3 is CASSLTGTSSNAGELFF. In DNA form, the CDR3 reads TGTGCCAGCAGCTTGACCGGGACTAGCAGTAACGCCGGGGAGCTGTTTTTT.

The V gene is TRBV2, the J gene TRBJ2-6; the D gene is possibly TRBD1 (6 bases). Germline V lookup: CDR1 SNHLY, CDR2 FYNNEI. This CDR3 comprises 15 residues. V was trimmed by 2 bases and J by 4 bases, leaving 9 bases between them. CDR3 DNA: TGTGCCAGCAGTGAAACAGGGCTCGGGGCCAACGTCCTGACTTTC. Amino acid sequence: CASSETGLGANVLTF.

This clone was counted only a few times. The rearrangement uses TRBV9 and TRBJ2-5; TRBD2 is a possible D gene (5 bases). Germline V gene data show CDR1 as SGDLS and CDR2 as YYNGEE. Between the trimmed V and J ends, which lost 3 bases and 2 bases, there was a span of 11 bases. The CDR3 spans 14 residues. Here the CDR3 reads CASSASGIQETQYF. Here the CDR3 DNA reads TGTGCCAGCAGCGCCTCCGGGATACAAGAGACCCAGTACTTC.

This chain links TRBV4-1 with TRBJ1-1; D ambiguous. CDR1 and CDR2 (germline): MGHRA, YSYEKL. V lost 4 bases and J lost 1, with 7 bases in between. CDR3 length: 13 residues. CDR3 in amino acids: CASSLLGNTEAFF. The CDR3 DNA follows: TGCGCCAGCAGCCTCCTAGGGAACACTGAAGCTTTCTTT.

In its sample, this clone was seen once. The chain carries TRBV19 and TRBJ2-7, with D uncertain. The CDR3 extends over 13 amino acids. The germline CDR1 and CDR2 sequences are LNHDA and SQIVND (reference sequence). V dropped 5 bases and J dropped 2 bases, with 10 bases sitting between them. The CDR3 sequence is CASSAGRTYEQYF. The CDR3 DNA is TGTGCCAGTAGTGCCGGCAGAACCTACGAGCAGTACTTC.

In nucleotides, the CDR3 is TGTGCCAGCAGCTCAGGGGGCAGGGCCCTAGGCTACACCTTC. It codes for CASSSGGRALGYTF. The chain couples TRBV9 to TRBJ1-2; 8 bases align to TRBD1. This CDR3 is 14 amino acids long. Germline trimming cut 4 bases from V and 8 bases from J; bases unmatched to any gene: 10. In germline, CDR1 is SGDLS, CDR2 YYNGEE. The whole variable domain, remainder taken from reference TRBV9 and TRBJ1-2, is DSGVTQTPKHLITATGQRVTLRCSPRSGDLSVYWYQQSLDQGLQFLIQYYNGEERAKGNILERFSAQQFPDLHSELNLSSLELGDSALYFCASSSGGRALGYTFGSGTRLTVV.

CDR3 sequence: CAISDTGGSGANVLTF. CDR3 sequence (DNA): TGTGCCATCAGTGATACGGGGGGCTCTGGGGCCAACGTCCTGACTTTC. This rearrangement joins TRBV10-3 to TRBJ2-6; TRBD2 matches at 7 bases. The CDR3 sequence is 16 residues long. With 3 bases clipped from V and 0 bases from J, the junction kept 2 bases outside the gene matches. Germline CDR1 and CDR2: ENHRY and SYGVKD.

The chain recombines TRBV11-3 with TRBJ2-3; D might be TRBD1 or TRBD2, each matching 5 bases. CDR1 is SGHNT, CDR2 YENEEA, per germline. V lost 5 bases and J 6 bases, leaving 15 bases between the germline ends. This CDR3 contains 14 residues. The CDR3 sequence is CASSTTREGDTQYF. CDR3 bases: TGTGCCAGCAGCACGACCCGCGAGGGGGATACGCAGTATTTT.

The CDR3 here is CASSFNTRGPWDGYTF. CDR3 nucleotide sequence: TGTGCCAGCAGTTTTAACACCCGGGGGCCTTGGGATGGCTACACCTTC. The chain links TRBV28 to TRBJ1-2; D perhaps matches TRBD1 (6 bases). Germline CDR1 and CDR2: MDHEN and SYDVKM. The CDR3 is made up of 16 amino acids. Between the trimmed V and J ends, which lost 3 bases and 6 bases, there was a span of 20 bases.

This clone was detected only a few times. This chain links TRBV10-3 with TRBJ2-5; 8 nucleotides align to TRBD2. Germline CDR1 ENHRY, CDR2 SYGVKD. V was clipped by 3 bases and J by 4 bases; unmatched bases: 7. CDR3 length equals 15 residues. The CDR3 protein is CAISDPAGGGETQYF. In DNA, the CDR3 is TGTGCCATCAGTGACCCGGCGGGGGGCGGAGAGACCCAGTACTTC.

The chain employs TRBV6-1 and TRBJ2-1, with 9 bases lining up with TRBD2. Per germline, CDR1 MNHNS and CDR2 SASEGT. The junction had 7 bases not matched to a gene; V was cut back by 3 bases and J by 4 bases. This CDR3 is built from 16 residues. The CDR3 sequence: CASSEGGGVVYNEQFF. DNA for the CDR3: TGTGCCAGCAGTGAGGGCGGGGGGGTCGTTTACAATGAGCAGTTCTTC.

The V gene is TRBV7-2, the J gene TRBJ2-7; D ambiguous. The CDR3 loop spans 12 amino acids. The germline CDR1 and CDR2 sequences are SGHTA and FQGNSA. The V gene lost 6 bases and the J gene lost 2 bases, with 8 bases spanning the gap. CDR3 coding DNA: TGTGCCAGCAGTCTTCGCCCCTACGAGCAGTACTTC. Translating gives CASSLRPYEQYF.

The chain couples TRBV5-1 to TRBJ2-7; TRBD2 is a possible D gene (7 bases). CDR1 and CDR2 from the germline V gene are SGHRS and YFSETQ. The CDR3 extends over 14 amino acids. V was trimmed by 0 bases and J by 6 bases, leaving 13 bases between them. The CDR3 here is CASSLGGGPLEQYF. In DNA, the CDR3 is TGCGCCAGCAGCTTGGGCGGGGGCCCCCTCGAGCAGTACTTC.

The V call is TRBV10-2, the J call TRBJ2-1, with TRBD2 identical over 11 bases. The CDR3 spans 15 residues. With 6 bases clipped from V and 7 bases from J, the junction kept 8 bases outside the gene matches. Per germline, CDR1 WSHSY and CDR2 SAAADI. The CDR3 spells CASRLAGGMGNEQFF. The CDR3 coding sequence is TGCGCCAGCAGGTTAGCGGGAGGGATGGGGAATGAGCAGTTCTTC.

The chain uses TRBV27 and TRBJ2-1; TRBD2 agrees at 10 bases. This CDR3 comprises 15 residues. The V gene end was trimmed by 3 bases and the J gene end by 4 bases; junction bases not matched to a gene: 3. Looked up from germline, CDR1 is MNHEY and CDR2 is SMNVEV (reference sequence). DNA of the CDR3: TGTGCCAGCAGTTTTACTAGCGGGGCATACAATGAGCAGTTCTTC. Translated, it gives CASSFTSGAYNEQFF.